Shown below are 10 T cell receptor beta chains from a single sample sequenced in a study of cytomegalovirus exposure and HLA in healthy donors. PCR used 60 Vbeta primers and 13 Jbeta primers. Clones were sequenced by immunoSEQ multiplex PCR, and TCRdb holds only the in-frame ones, with some missing. Among 35,000 to 45,000 clones listed, around 73% were seen once. Material for sequencing was PBMCs. These receptors came from a woman in her twenties or thirties in good health and CMV-seronegative.

This clone has a handful of counts. CDR3 loop: CASSFEGTEAFF. The CDR3 nucleotides are TGTGCCAGCAGCTTTGAGGGCACTGAAGCTTTCTTT. The chain recombines TRBV7-9 with TRBJ1-1; no firm D call. The CDR3 has 12 residues. Germline assignment: CDR1 SEHNR and CDR2 FQNEAQ (reference sequence). Trimming pared 3 bases from V and 4 bases from J, leaving 6 bases between. The entire variable domain, with the rest obtained from reference TRBV7-9 and TRBJ1-1, is as follows: DTGVSQNPRHKITKRGQNVTFRCDPISEHNRLYWYRQTLGQGPEFLTYFQNEAQLEKSRLLSDRFSAERPKGSFSTLEIQRTEQGDSAMYLCASSFEGTEAFFGQGTRLTVV.

The V gene is TRBV6-5, the J gene TRBJ1-1; maybe TRBD1 (6 bases). Trimming cost V 6 bases and J 0 bases, with 8 bases left between them. This CDR3 spans 13 amino acids. Germline V CDR1 and CDR2: MNHEY, SVGAGI. CDR3 sequence: CASRGQMNTEAFF. CDR3 in DNA: TGTGCCAGCAGAGGACAGATGAACACTGAAGCTTTCTTT.

J is TRBJ2-7 and V is TRBV5-1; possible D gene TRBD1, 5 bases. V lost 4 bases to trimming and J lost 5 bases, with 10 bases between them. CDR1 is SGHRS, CDR2 YFSETQ, per germline. The CDR3 covers 12 residues. In DNA, the CDR3 is TGCGCCAGCAGCCAAATCAGGGACGAGCAGTACTTC. Translated: CASSQIRDEQYF.

The chain has TRBV5-6 and TRBJ1-2; D may be TRBD1 (6 bases). V was cut by 2 bases and J by 4 bases, with 12 bases left in between. The CDR3 runs to 14 residues. Germline V gene sequence: CDR1 SGHDT, CDR2 YYEEEE. The CDR3 loop is CASSFLLGGYGYTF. CDR3 coding DNA: TGTGCCAGCAGCTTCTTGCTAGGGGGCTATGGCTACACCTTC.

The rearrangement joins TRBV13 to TRBJ1-4; TRBD1 matches at 7 bases. The germline V gene has CDR1 PRHDT and CDR2 FYEKMQ (reference sequence). With V trimmed by 5 bases and J by 8 bases, 8 bases remained unmatched. The CDR3 is 14 residues long. The CDR3 spells CASSPRQGGEKLFF. Written as DNA, the CDR3 is TGTGCCAGCAGCCCACGACAGGGTGGGGAAAAACTGTTTTTT.

The gene calls are TRBV9 and TRBJ1-1; TRBD1 matches 9 bases. The V gene's germline CDR1 is SGDLS and CDR2 YYNGEE. This CDR3 is built from 15 residues. J was trimmed by 6 bases and V by 0 bases; bases with no gene match: 6. For the CDR3, the DNA is TGTGCCAGCAGCGTAGCTCGGGACAGGGCTTCTGAAGCTTTCTTT. Translated, it gives CASSVARDRASEAFF.

This clone was picked up many times. The V gene is TRBV28, the J gene TRBJ2-7; TRBD2 matches 8 bases. The germline CDR1 and CDR2 sequences are MDHEN and SYDVKM. The CDR3 contains 14 residues. Trimming removed 7 bases from V and 2 bases from J; junction bases left unmatched: 7. The CDR3 DNA reads TGTGCCAGCAAGAACGCGGGGGGCGCCTACGAGCAGTACTTC. Its translation is CASKNAGGAYEQYF.

This clone occurred a few times. The CDR3 sequence is CASSISRYNEQFF. The DNA for the CDR3 is TGTGCCAGTAGTATCTCCAGGTACAATGAGCAGTTCTTC. The V gene is TRBV19, the J gene TRBJ2-1; D gene ambiguous. CDR3 size: 13 residues. The V gene lost 3 bases and the J gene lost 4 bases, with 7 bases spanning the gap. Germline assignment: CDR1 LNHDA and CDR2 SQIVND (reference sequence).

The rearrangement joins TRBV6-5 to TRBJ1-4, with 8 bases matching TRBD1. From germline, CDR1 is MNHEY and CDR2 SVGAGI. There are 15 residues in the CDR3. J was trimmed by 1 base and V by 2 bases; bases with no gene match: 0. CDR3 DNA: TGTGCCAGCAGTTACGACAGGGGAACTAATGAAAAACTGTTTTTT. Its protein product is CASSYDRGTNEKLFF.

V and J are TRBV7-7 and TRBJ2-1; 7 bases fit TRBD1. This CDR3 is 15 amino acids long. Germline lookup yields CDR1 SSHAT and CDR2 FNYEAQ (reference sequence). The V gene end was trimmed by 5 bases and the J gene end by 0 bases; junction bases not matched to a gene: 4. CDR3 amino acids: CASSPGQASYNEQFF. In DNA form, the CDR3 reads TGTGCCAGCAGCCCAGGACAGGCCTCCTACAATGAGCAGTTCTTC.